The 26 T cell receptor beta chains presented below share a single source sample, sequenced in a study of shared clonotypes between healthy human individuals. TCRdb's table, derived via immunoSEQ multiplex PCR, lists solely in-frame clones and lacks some. The sample consists of more than 2 million clones, about 95% of them appearing once. Naive CD8 cells were CD45RO-negative, positively selected for CCR7, excluding terminally differentiated effector memory CD45RA+ cells. The material sequenced was naive CD8+ T cells sorted from blood. The receptors shown here come from a man between 18 and 35 years old in good health.

This clone showed up just once. J is TRBJ1-1 and V is TRBV29-1; D is undetermined. The CDR3 is 11 residues long. Germline V gene data show CDR1 as SQVTM and CDR2 as ANQGSEA. Trimming shortened V by 4 bases and J by 6 bases, and 9 bases separated the two germline ends. The CDR3 loop reads CSVVPGPEAFF. The DNA for the CDR3 is TGCAGCGTTGTTCCAGGCCCTGAAGCTTTCTTT.

J is TRBJ2-5 and V is TRBV7-9; TRBD2 matches at 11 bases. This CDR3 has 18 residues. Germline-derived CDR1 and CDR2 are SEHNR and FQNEAQ (reference sequence). V was clipped by 5 bases and J by 7 bases; unmatched bases: 18. The CDR3 loop is CASSHTSGREQVYGTQYF. CDR3 in DNA: TGTGCCAGCAGCCACACTAGCGGGAGAGAACAGGTTTACGGGACCCAGTACTTC. Using reference TRBV7-9 and TRBJ2-5 for the parts outside the CDR3, the full variable domain is DTGVSQNPRHKITKRGQNVTFRCDPISEHNRLYWYRQTLGQGPEFLTYFQNEAQLEKSRLLSDRFSAERPKGSFSTLEIQRTEQGDSAMYLCASSHTSGREQVYGTQYFGPGTRLLVL.

A remark on this clone: Other DNA sequences of this sample code for an identical CDR3. This chain uses TRBV29-1 with TRBJ2-2, with D uncertain. CDR3 length: 13 residues. From germline, CDR1 is SQVTM and CDR2 ANQGSEA. V lost 3 bases, J lost 2 bases, and 7 bases lay in between. CDR3 loop: CSVDETNTGELFF. For the CDR3, the DNA is TGCAGCGTTGATGAAACAAACACCGGGGAGCTGTTTTTT.

This chain joins TRBV13 and TRBJ2-3; 7 positions agree with TRBD2. V gave up 4 bases and J gave up 2 bases; unmatched junction bases: 6. This CDR3 contains 15 residues. Germline CDR1 is PRHDT and CDR2 is FYEKMQ (reference sequence). The CDR3 DNA follows: TGTGCCAGCAGCTCCGGACTAGGAATCACAGATACGCAGTATTTT. Translated, it gives CASSSGLGITDTQYF.

A remark on this clone: This may arise from a read error, as a much more abundant clone is one base away. This CDR3 is also generated by other DNA sequences in the sample. The gene calls are TRBV6-5 and TRBJ1-1; weak D call: TRBD1 (5 bases). Per germline, CDR1 MNHEY and CDR2 SVGAGI. V lost 2 bases and J lost 2, with 6 bases in between. The CDR3 is 13 amino acids. The CDR3 DNA reads TGTGCCAGCAGTTACGGGGGAAACACTGAAGCTTTCTTT. Protein product: CASSYGGNTEAFF.

The J gene is TRBJ2-1, the V gene TRBV30; a possible D gene is TRBD2 (5 bases). The V gene's germline CDR1 is GTSNPN and CDR2 SVGIG (reference sequence). V lost 5 bases and J 0 bases, leaving 11 bases between the germline ends. The CDR3 length is 14 residues. The CDR3 coding sequence is TGTGCCTGGGATCCGGGGAGCTCCTACAATGAGCAGTTCTTC. Amino acid sequence: CAWDPGSSYNEQFF.

The CDR3: CASSGSGKETQYF. CDR3 bases: TGTGCCAGCAGTGGTTCAGGGAAGGAGACCCAGTACTTC. The rearrangement joins TRBV2 to TRBJ2-5; D possibly corresponds to TRBD1 (5 bases). The CDR3 extends over 13 amino acids. Per the germline V gene, CDR1 is SNHLY and CDR2 is FYNNEI. Trimming took off 4 bases at V and 5 bases at J, with 11 bases between the two ends.

V and J are TRBV28 and TRBJ2-3, with D possibly being TRBD2 (7 bases). The germline gives CDR1 MDHEN, CDR2 SYDVKM. The CDR3 covers 17 residues. Trimming removed 6 bases from V and 0 bases from J, with 19 bases in between. This CDR3 reads CASSDGQRESSTDTQYF. The CDR3 nucleotides read TGTGCCAGCAGCGACGGACAGCGGGAATCTAGCACAGATACGCAGTATTTT.

The V call is TRBV6-5, the J call TRBJ2-7; the match to TRBD2 covers 12 bases. The germline CDR1 and CDR2 sequences are MNHEY and SVGAGI. The CDR3 has 15 amino acids. V trimming: 0 bases; J trimming: 10 bases; junction bases outside the gene matches: 7. The CDR3 bases are TGTGCCAGCAGTTACTCGATACTAGCGGGGGGAACCCAGTACTTC. It translates to CASSYSILAGGTQYF.

The V gene is TRBV27, the J gene TRBJ1-6, with D possibly being TRBD1 (5 bases). Trimming left V 2 bases short and J 7 bases short, with 12 bases between. CDR1 MNHEY and CDR2 SMNVEV come from the germline V gene (reference sequence). This CDR3 comprises 15 residues. The CDR3 spells CASSLVQGVNSPLHF. The CDR3 DNA is TGTGCCAGCAGTTTAGTCCAGGGCGTGAATTCACCCCTCCACTTT.

This chain connects TRBV19 to TRBJ1-2; no clear D gene. Between the trimmed V and J ends, which lost 3 bases and 8 bases, there was a span of 7 bases. Germline lookup yields CDR1 LNHDA and CDR2 SQIVND (reference sequence). The length of the CDR3 is 11 residues. The CDR3 DNA reads as TGTGCCAGTAGTATTGGCACGGGCTACACCTTC. It translates to CASSIGTGYTF.

The gene calls are TRBV19 and TRBJ1-6; 8 nucleotides align to TRBD1. This CDR3 has 17 amino acids. CDR1 and CDR2 from the germline V gene are LNHDA and SQIVND (reference sequence). After removal of 2 bases from V and 9 bases from J, the junction contained 12 bases not matched to a gene. CDR3 region: CASSILGPTGVGSPLHF. The CDR3 nucleotides read TGTGCCAGTAGTATATTGGGTCCGACAGGGGTCGGTTCACCCCTCCACTTT.

V is TRBV6-1 and J is TRBJ1-2; perhaps TRBD1 as D (6 bases). Per germline, CDR1 MNHNS and CDR2 SASEGT. The CDR3 is 14 amino acids. V was clipped by 8 bases and J by 4 bases, with 17 bases between them. In nucleotides, the CDR3 is TGTGCCAGCCCCCCTGAGGGGGTAATCTATGGCTACACCTTC. Translated, it gives CASPPEGVIYGYTF.

The chain carries TRBV25-1 and TRBJ1-1; 8 bases agree with TRBD1. The V gene end was trimmed by 5 bases and the J gene end by 4 bases; junction bases not matched to a gene: 3. The CDR3 is made up of 13 amino acids. Germline V gives CDR1 MGHDK, CDR2 SYGVNS. CDR3 nucleotides: TGTGCCAGCAGTACCGGACAGGGCACTGAAGCTTTCTTT. Amino acid sequence: CASSTGQGTEAFF.

This sequence joins TRBV28 and TRBJ1-3; D ambiguous. The CDR3 runs 15 residues. The V gene lost 3 bases and the J gene lost 0 bases, with 9 bases spanning the gap. The germline CDR1 and CDR2 sequences are MDHEN and SYDVKM. CDR3 coding DNA: TGTGCCAGCAGTTTGATGGTGAGCTCTGGAAACACCATATATTTT. Translating it yields CASSLMVSSGNTIYF.

The genes are TRBV15 and TRBJ2-2, with D tentatively TRBD2 (6 bases). This CDR3 comprises 15 residues. V lost 2 bases and J 7 bases, leaving 14 bases between the germline ends. Looked up from germline, CDR1 is LNHNV and CDR2 is YYDKDF (reference sequence). As DNA, the CDR3 is TGTGCCACCAGCAGACCCTTTGGGGGACTCGGGGAGCTGTTTTTT. It is translated as CATSRPFGGLGELFF.

This clone was counted a single time. This chain connects TRBV6-5 to TRBJ1-6, with D unresolved. Germline CDR1 is MNHEY and CDR2 is SVGAGI. The CDR3 extends over 15 amino acids. The V gene lost 5 bases and the J gene lost 6 bases, with 14 bases spanning the gap. CDR3 loop: CASSTLEGLNSPLHF. For the CDR3, the DNA is TGTGCCAGCAGTACTCTCGAGGGCCTTAATTCACCCCTCCACTTT.

The chain links TRBV9 to TRBJ2-3; 8 nucleotides line up with TRBD2. Germline V gives CDR1 SGDLS, CDR2 YYNGEE. The trim removed 0 bases at V and 4 bases at J, leaving 1 base unmatched. The CDR3 totals 14 residues. CDR3 amino acids: CASSVGLASDTQYF. The CDR3 DNA reads TGTGCCAGCAGCGTAGGACTAGCGTCAGATACGCAGTATTTT.

The J gene is TRBJ2-7, the V gene TRBV27; D is possibly TRBD1 or TRBD2 (5 bases each). V dropped 4 bases and J dropped 5 bases, with 12 bases sitting between them. This CDR3 is built from 13 residues. Germline CDR1 reads MNHEY; CDR2 reads SMNVEV (reference sequence). CDR3 in amino acids: CASSSIPGHEQYF. The CDR3 DNA reads as TGTGCCAGCAGTTCAATTCCGGGGCACGAGCAGTACTTC.

The chain is built from TRBV5-4 and TRBJ2-7; D is perhaps TRBD1 (7 bases). CDR3 size: 14 residues. CDR1 and CDR2 from the germline V gene are SGHNT and YYREEE (reference sequence). Trimming pared 2 bases from V and 5 bases from J, leaving 14 bases between. Here the CDR3 reads CASSFQGGGDEQYF. The CDR3 DNA is TGTGCCAGCAGCTTTCAAGGGGGCGGGGACGAGCAGTACTTC.

The chain uses TRBV19 and TRBJ1-5; a weak D match, TRBD1 (6 bases). V was shortened by 6 bases and J by 5 bases, with 17 bases between the two germline ends. There are 15 residues in the CDR3. Germline-derived CDR1 and CDR2 are LNHDA and SQIVND (reference sequence). Here the CDR3 reads CASSDWGQGDQPQHF. CDR3 sequence (DNA): TGTGCCAGTAGCGATTGGGGGCAAGGCGATCAGCCCCAGCATTTT.

The J gene is TRBJ2-2, the V gene TRBV13, with TRBD2 identical over 11 bases. V shed 1 base and J 4 bases; nucleotides not matched to a gene: 2. In germline, CDR1 is PRHDT, CDR2 FYEKMQ (reference sequence). CDR3 size: 16 residues. The CDR3 DNA reads TGTGCCAGCAGCTTAGAACTAGCGGGAGCCACCGGGGAGCTGTTTTTT. This translates into CASSLELAGATGELFF.

The chain links TRBV13 to TRBJ1-4; the D is unclear. CDR1 is PRHDT and CDR2 is FYEKMQ in the germline V gene (reference sequence). The length of the CDR3 is 14 residues. V was shortened by 2 bases and J by 7 bases, with 11 bases between the two germline ends. CDR3 nucleotides: TGTGCCAGCAGCTTACGACAAGAGGGTGAAAAACTGTTTTTT. Amino acid sequence: CASSLRQEGEKLFF. Drawing the rest from reference TRBV13 and TRBJ1-4, the complete variable domain is AAGVIQSPRHLIKEKRETATLKCYPIPRHDTVYWYQQGPGQDPQFLISFYEKMQSDKGSIPDRFSAQQFSDYHSELNMSSLELGDSALYFCASSLRQEGEKLFFGSGTQLSVL.

This sequence joins TRBV28 and TRBJ2-7, with D unclear. This CDR3 is built from 13 residues. Per the germline V gene, CDR1 is MDHEN and CDR2 is SYDVKM. Trimming took 2 bases from V and 1 from J, leaving 6 bases between them. CDR3 nucleotides: TGTGCCAGCAGTTTAGGGGATTCCTACGAGCAGTACTTC. This sequence encodes CASSLGDSYEQYF.

The count of this clone is one. CDR3 DNA: TGCGCCAGCAGCCAAGATATTAACACAGGGATCTATGGCTACACCTTC. Protein sequence: CASSQDINTGIYGYTF. The J gene is TRBJ1-2, the V gene TRBV4-1; TRBD1 might be the D (6 bases). Germline lookup yields CDR1 MGHRA and CDR2 YSYEKL. V lost 0 bases and J lost 4, with 15 bases in between. The CDR3 sequence is 16 residues long.

CDR3 sequence: CASSPYFKPSSYNEQFF. In DNA, the CDR3 is TGTGCCAGCAGCCCCTACTTTAAACCTAGCTCCTACAATGAGCAGTTCTTC. This sequence joins TRBV7-9 and TRBJ2-1; D not resolved. Trimming took 5 bases from V and 0 from J, leaving 17 bases between them. Germline V lookup: CDR1 SEHNR, CDR2 FQNEAQ (reference sequence). The CDR3 loop spans 17 amino acids.